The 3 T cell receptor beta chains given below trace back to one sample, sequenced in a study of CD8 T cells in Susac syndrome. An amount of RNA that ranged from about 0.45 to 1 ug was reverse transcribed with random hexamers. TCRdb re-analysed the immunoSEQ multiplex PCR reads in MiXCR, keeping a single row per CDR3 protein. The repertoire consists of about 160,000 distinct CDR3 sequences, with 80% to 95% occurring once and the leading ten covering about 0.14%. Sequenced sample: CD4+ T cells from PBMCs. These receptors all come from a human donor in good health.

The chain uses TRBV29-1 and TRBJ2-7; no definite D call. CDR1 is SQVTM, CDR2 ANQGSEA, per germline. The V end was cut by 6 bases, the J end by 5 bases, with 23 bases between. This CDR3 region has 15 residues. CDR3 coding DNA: TGCAGCGTCCGTCAGTTTTTGGGCCTCGAGGACGAGCAGTACTTC. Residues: CSVRQFLGLEDEQYF.

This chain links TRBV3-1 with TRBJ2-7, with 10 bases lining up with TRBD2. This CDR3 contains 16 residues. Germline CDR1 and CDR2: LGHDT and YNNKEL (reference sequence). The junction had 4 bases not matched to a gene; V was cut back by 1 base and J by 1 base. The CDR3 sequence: CASSQGIAGGSYEQYF. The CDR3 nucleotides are TGTGCCAGCAGCCAAGGAATAGCGGGGGGATCCTACGAGCAGTACTTC.

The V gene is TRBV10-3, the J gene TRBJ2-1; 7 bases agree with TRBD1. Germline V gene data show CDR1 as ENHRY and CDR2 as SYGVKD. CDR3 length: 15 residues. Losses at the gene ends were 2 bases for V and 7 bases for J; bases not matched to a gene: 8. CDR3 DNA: TGTGCCATCAGTGAGCCCTACAGGGGCGGGAATGAGCAGTTCTTC. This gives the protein CAISEPYRGGNEQFF.